These T cell receptor beta chains were read from a single sample in a study of cytomegalovirus exposure and HLA in healthy donors. Only in-frame clones appear in the TCRdb table, and some are missing; sequencing was by immunoSEQ multiplex PCR. The sample consists of tens of thousands of clones, more than 65% of them appearing once. The sequencing input was PBMCs. These receptor sequences come from a man in his 70s in good health and CMV-seropositive. Both conserved end residues are part of each CDR3. A D gene is named only where the DNA matches it firmly. The listing skips clone size in some rows; elsewhere it reads once, few, many or a size class.

J,size,D,V,DNA,CDR3
TRBJ1-5,-,-,TRBV19,TGTGCCAGTAGTATAGGGGCAGATCAGCCCCAGCATTTT,CASSIGADQPQHF
TRBJ1-1,-,TRBD1,TRBV5-1,TGCGCCAGCAGCTTGGATACAGGGGGCTTCACTGAAGCTTTCTTT,CASSLDTGGFTEAFF
TRBJ1-6,-,-,TRBV10-3,TGTGCCATCAGTGAGGAGGGAGGCTCACCCCTCCACTTT,CAISEEGGSPLHF
TRBJ1-5,-,TRBD1,TRBV7-9,TGTGCCAGCAGCTTAGCGTCGACAGGGGATAAGCCCCAGCATTTT,CASSLASTGDKPQHF
TRBJ2-1,-,-,TRBV4-2,TGTGCCAGCAGCCAAGAAGCGGGTCGAGGGCAGTTCTTC,CASSQEAGRGQFF
TRBJ2-3,-,TRBD2,TRBV29-1,TGCAGCGTTGAGGCCTTAGCGGGAACTGGGGTGCAGTATTTT,CSVEALAGTGVQYF
TRBJ2-3,-,TRBD1,TRBV9,TGTGCCAGCAGCGAAAGACAGGGACGGGACACAGATACGCAGTATTTT,CASSERQGRDTDTQYF
TRBJ2-5,-,TRBD1,TRBV18,TGTGCCAGCTCACCCGGGACAGTGGTAGAGACCCAGTACTTC,CASSPGTVVETQYF
TRBJ2-7,-,-,TRBV29-1,TGCAGCGTCGCCGGGATAACCTACGAGCAGTACTTC,CSVAGITYEQYF
TRBJ2-5,-,TRBD1,TRBV7-7,TGTGCCAGCAGCCAGGGACAGCAAGAGACCCAGTACTTC,CASSQGQQETQYF
TRBJ2-3,-,-,TRBV7-9,TGTGCCAGCAGCTCACTGGCAGCGCCTAGCACAGATACGCAGTATTTT,CASSSLAAPSTDTQYF
TRBJ1-5,-,-,TRBV2,TGTGCCAGCAGGGGTTTGGCGGTTAATAATCAGCCCCAGCATTTT,CASRGLAVNNQPQHF
TRBJ2-2,-,-,TRBV2,TGTGCCAGCAACCAACAGGGTTGGGCCGGGGAGCTGTTTTTT,CASNQQGWAGELFF
TRBJ2-6,-,-,TRBV10-1,TGCGCCAGCTCCCCCTCGGGGAGCTCTGGGGCCAACGTCCTGACTTTC,CASSPSGSSGANVLTF
TRBJ1-1,-,TRBD1,TRBV4-3,TGCGCCAGCAGCCAAGAAGGGACAGGGGGCTCAAAAGCTTTCTTT,CASSQEGTGGSKAFF
TRBJ2-1,-,TRBD2,TRBV4-1,TGCGCCAGCAGCCAAGACGGGGGGGCCTACAATGAGCAGTTCTTC,CASSQDGGAYNEQFF
TRBJ2-1,-,TRBD1,TRBV7-3,TGTGCCAGCAGGGGGACAGGGGACAATGAGCAGTTCTTC,CASRGTGDNEQFF
TRBJ2-5,-,TRBD2,TRBV7-2,TGTGCCAGCAGCCCTCGACTAGCGGGAGAGACCCAGTACTTC,CASSPRLAGETQYF
TRBJ1-2,-,TRBD1,TRBV10-3,TGTGCCAGCTCCGGGACAGGGGATCGGTATGGCTACACCTTC,CASSGTGDRYGYTF
TRBJ1-5,once,TRBD1,TRBV7-6,TGTGCCAGCAGCCCGGGGGCAGGGGGCAGGCAGCCCCAGCATTTT,CASSPGAGGRQPQHF
TRBJ1-2,-,-,TRBV7-6,TGTGCCAGCAGCTTAGCCCCAGATTCCTATGGCTACACCTTC,CASSLAPDSYGYTF
TRBJ2-7,-,TRBD1,TRBV6-6,TGTGCCAGCAGCTCGGGACAGGCCACCCCGTACTTC,CASSSGQATPYF
TRBJ2-7,-,-,TRBV6-5,TGTGCCAGCAGTTATGGCCCCTACGAGCAGTACTTC,CASSYGPYEQYF
TRBJ2-7,-,-,TRBV6-5,TGTGCCAGCAGTTACTCGTCAGGGGCCGGCTCCTACGAGCAGTACTTC,CASSYSSGAGSYEQYF
TRBJ1-4,-,-,TRBV7-9,TGTGCCAGCAGCAAGCATCGGGGGGGCGCAACTAATGAAAAACTGTTTTTT,CASSKHRGGATNEKLFF
TRBJ2-5,-,TRBD2,TRBV10-3,TGTGCCATCAGTGAGACGAGACTAGCGGCCCAAGAGACCCAGTACTTC,CAISETRLAAQETQYF
TRBJ1-5,-,-,TRBV7-8,TGTGCCAGCAGCTCGAACATCGCGGCAGGGCCGAAACAGCCCCAGCATTTT,CASSSNIAAGPKQPQHF
TRBJ1-1,-,TRBD1,TRBV7-3,TGTGCCAGCAGCTTGGGACAGGGGAACACTGAAGCTTTCTTT,CASSLGQGNTEAFF
TRBJ2-7,-,-,TRBV7-2,TGTGCCAGCAGCCGCAGTCAGTACGAGCAGTACTTC,CASSRSQYEQYF
TRBJ2-2,few,TRBD1,TRBV10-2,TGCGCCAGCAGTGGTTCGAGACAGGGGAATTTCGGGGAGCTGTTTTTT,CASSGSRQGNFGELFF
TRBJ2-5,-,TRBD1,TRBV4-2,TGTGCCAGCAGCCAAGTACAGGGGTATCAAGAGACCCAGTACTTC,CASSQVQGYQETQYF
TRBJ2-1,-,TRBD2,TRBV19,TGTGCCAGTAGTAGGGCTAGCGGGAGTGAGTATGAGCAGTTCTTC,CASSRASGSEYEQFF
TRBJ2-7,-,-,TRBV18,TGTGCCAGCTCACCAGGACAGCCTGCCTACGAGCAGTACTTC,CASSPGQPAYEQYF
TRBJ1-2,-,-,TRBV7-2,TGTGCCAGCAGTTTTCAGGCTAACTATGGCTACACCTTC,CASSFQANYGYTF
TRBJ2-7,-,-,TRBV28,TGTGCCAGCAGTTTACCTGGGACTGCTAAGGAGCAGTACTTC,CASSLPGTAKEQYF
TRBJ2-1,-,TRBD2,TRBV7-3,TGTGCCAGCAGCTCAGCGGGGGGCCCCTACAATGAGCAGTTCTTC,CASSSAGGPYNEQFF
TRBJ2-2,once,TRBD2,TRBV7-6,TGTGCCAGCAGCGCCACTAGCGGGTACACCGGGGAGCTGTTTTTT,CASSATSGYTGELFF
TRBJ2-7,once,TRBD1,TRBV30,TGTGCCTGGAGTTTCCCGGACAGGGCCTCCTACGAGCAGTACTTC,CAWSFPDRASYEQYF
TRBJ1-1,-,-,TRBV7-2,TGTGCCAGCAGCCCCCTCCCCCGAGGTTGGTCTTTCTTT,CASSPLPRGWSFF
TRBJ2-7,-,TRBD2,TRBV7-8,TGTGCCAGCAGCCTGAGATCGAATCTAGCGGCAAGCTCCTACGAGCAGTACTTC,CASSLRSNLAASSYEQYF
TRBJ2-1,-,TRBD1,TRBV18,TGTGCCAGCTCACCAGGGACAGTATACAATGAGCAGTTCTTC,CASSPGTVYNEQFF
TRBJ2-3,-,TRBD2,TRBV5-1,TGCGCCAGCAGCTTGGGACTAGCGGTAGCAGATACGCAGTATTTT,CASSLGLAVADTQYF
TRBJ2-7,-,TRBD2,TRBV7-2,TGTGCCAGCAGCTTAGGTGTGGCGGGGGGTCTCTCCTACGAGCAATACTTC,CASSLGVAGGLSYEQYF
TRBJ2-6,-,TRBD2,TRBV5-6,TGTGCCAGCAGCTTGCGGGGGGGAGCTGGGGCCAACGTCCTGACTTTC,CASSLRGGAGANVLTF
TRBJ1-1,-,-,TRBV29-1,TGCAGCGTTGAAGAAGGGCAGGGGCACACTGAAGCTTTCTTT,CSVEEGQGHTEAFF
TRBJ2-5,-,-,TRBV5-1,TGCGCCAGCAGCTTGGTCCCGCAGAAGGAGACCCAGTACTTC,CASSLVPQKETQYF
TRBJ2-3,-,TRBD2,TRBV18,TGTGCCAGCTCTACGCAGCGGGAGAGCACAGATACGCAGTATTTT,CASSTQRESTDTQYF
TRBJ1-5,-,-,TRBV19,TGTGCCAGTAGTATCCCCCAGAAGGGAGATCAGCCCCAGCATTTT,CASSIPQKGDQPQHF
TRBJ2-1,-,TRBD2,TRBV5-6,TGTGCCAGCAGCTCTTCGACTAGCGGGATAGCCTACAATGAGCAGTTCTTC,CASSSSTSGIAYNEQFF
TRBJ1-2,-,-,TRBV25-1,TGTGCCAGCAGTGCTCCCGGCCTCGGAGTGGGTGGCTACACCTTC,CASSAPGLGVGGYTF
TRBJ1-2,-,TRBD1,TRBV28,TGTGCCAGCAGTCTACAGGGGGCGATCTATGGCTACACCTTC,CASSLQGAIYGYTF
TRBJ1-2,-,-,TRBV10-3,TGTGCCATCAGTGAGTCTGGGAGAGCCTTAAACTATGGCTACACCTTC,CAISESGRALNYGYTF
TRBJ2-7,few,TRBD2,TRBV28,TGTGCCAGCAGTTCCGCGGGGTTAGCGGGGGTTAATGTAGGCGGGCAGTACTTC,CASSSAGLAGVNVGGQYF
TRBJ2-1,-,-,TRBV9,TGTGCCAGCAGCATGAGCCGGGGGGAGCAGTTCTTC,CASSMSRGEQFF
TRBJ1-2,-,TRBD1,TRBV28,TGTGCCAGCAGCCTTTACGGGCGACAGGGCTATGGCTACACCTTC,CASSLYGRQGYGYTF
TRBJ1-6,-,TRBD1,TRBV19,TGTGCCAGTAGCCCGGGACAGGAGAATTCACCCCTCCACTTT,CASSPGQENSPLHF
TRBJ1-1,-,TRBD1,TRBV28,TGTGCCAGCAGTTTCCGGACAGGGGCTGAAGCTTTCTTT,CASSFRTGAEAFF
TRBJ1-1,-,TRBD1,TRBV7-3,TGTGCCAGCAGCTCCGGACAGGGGGGGGGCACTGAAGCTTTCTTT,CASSSGQGGGTEAFF
TRBJ2-7,-,-,TRBV7-9,TGTGCCAGCAGCTTTCTCCTATACGAGCAGTACTTC,CASSFLLYEQYF
TRBJ2-1,once,-,TRBV29-1,TGCAGCGTTGGAGAGCGGATATTCTACAATGAGCAGTTCTTC,CSVGERIFYNEQFF